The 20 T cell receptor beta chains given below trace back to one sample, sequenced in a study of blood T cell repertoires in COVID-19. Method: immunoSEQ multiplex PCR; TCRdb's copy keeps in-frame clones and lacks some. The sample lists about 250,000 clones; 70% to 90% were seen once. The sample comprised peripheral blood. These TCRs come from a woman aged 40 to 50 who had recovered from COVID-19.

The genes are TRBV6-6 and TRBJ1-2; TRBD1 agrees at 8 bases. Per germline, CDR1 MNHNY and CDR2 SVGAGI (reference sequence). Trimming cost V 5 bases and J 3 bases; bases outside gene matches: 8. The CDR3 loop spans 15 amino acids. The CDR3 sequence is CASSTQGAGHYGYTF. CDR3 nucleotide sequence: TGTGCCAGCAGTACCCAGGGGGCGGGCCACTATGGCTACACCTTC.

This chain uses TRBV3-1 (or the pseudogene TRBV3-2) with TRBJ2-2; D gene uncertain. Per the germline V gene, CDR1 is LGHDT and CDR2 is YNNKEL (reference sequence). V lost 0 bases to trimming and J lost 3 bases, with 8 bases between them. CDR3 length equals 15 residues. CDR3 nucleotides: TGTGCCAGCAGCCAAGATCGACTCCACACCGGGGAGCTGTTTTTT. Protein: CASSQDRLHTGELFF.

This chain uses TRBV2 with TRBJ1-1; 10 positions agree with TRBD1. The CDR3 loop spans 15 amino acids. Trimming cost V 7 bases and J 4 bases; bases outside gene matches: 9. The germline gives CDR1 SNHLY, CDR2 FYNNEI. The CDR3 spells CASNFGTGVFTEAFF. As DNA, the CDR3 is TGTGCCAGCAATTTCGGGACAGGGGTGTTCACTGAAGCTTTCTTT.

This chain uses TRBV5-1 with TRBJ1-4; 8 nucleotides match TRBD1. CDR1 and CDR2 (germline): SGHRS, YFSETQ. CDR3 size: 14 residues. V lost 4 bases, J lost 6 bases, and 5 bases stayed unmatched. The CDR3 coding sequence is TGCGCCAGCAGCAATCGGACAGGGTATGAAAAACTGTTTTTT. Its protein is CASSNRTGYEKLFF.

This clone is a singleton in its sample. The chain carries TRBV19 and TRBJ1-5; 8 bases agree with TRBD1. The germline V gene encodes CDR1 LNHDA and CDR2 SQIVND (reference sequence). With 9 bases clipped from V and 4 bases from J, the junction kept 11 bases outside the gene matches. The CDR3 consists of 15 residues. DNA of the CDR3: TGTGCCAGCAGACCGGACAGGGTTAAAAATCAGCCCCAGCATTTT. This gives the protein CASRPDRVKNQPQHF.

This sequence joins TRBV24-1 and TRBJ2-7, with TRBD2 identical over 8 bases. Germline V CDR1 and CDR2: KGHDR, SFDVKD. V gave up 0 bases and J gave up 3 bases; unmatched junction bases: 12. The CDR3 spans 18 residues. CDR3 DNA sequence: TGTGCCACCAGTGATTTGCCGAACGGGCTCCGGGAGGGCTACGAGCAGTACGTC. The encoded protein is CATSDLPNGLREGYEQYV.

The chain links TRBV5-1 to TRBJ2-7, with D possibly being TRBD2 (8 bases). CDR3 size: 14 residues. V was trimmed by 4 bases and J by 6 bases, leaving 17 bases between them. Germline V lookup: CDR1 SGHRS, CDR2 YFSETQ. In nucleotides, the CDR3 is TGCGCCAGCAGCCCCGGACAGGCGGGGGGCGAGCAGTACTTC. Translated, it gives CASSPGQAGGEQYF.

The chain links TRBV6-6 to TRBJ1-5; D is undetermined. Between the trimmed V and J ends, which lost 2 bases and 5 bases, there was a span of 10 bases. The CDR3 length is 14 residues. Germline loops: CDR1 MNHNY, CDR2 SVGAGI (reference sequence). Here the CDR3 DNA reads TGTGCCAGCAGTTACCCCGGGGAGGATCAGCCCCAGCATTTT. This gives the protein CASSYPGEDQPQHF.

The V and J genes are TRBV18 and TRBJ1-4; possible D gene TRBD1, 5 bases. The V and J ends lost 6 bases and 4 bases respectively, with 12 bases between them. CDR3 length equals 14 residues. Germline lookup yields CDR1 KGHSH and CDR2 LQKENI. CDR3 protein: CASSPGLDNEKLFF. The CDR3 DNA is TGTGCCAGCTCCCCGGGACTTGATAATGAAAAACTGTTTTTT.

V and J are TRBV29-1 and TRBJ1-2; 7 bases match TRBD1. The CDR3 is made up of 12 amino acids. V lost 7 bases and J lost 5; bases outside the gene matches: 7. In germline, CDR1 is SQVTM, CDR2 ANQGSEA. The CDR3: CSASQGRYGYTF. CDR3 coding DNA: TGCAGCGCATCACAGGGGCGGTATGGCTACACCTTC.

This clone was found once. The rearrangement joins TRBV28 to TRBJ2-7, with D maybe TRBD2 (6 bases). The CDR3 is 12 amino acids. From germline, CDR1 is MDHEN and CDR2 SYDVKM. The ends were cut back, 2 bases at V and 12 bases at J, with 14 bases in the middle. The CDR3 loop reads CASSLPRLALYF. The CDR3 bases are TGTGCCAGCAGTTTACCCCGCCTAGCGCTGTACTTC.

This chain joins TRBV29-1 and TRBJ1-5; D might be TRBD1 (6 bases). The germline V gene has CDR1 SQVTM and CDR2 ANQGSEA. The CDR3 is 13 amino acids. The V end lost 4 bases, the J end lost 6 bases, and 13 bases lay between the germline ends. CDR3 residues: CSVVTGSSQPQHF. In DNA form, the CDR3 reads TGCAGCGTTGTAACAGGGTCTAGTCAGCCCCAGCATTTT.

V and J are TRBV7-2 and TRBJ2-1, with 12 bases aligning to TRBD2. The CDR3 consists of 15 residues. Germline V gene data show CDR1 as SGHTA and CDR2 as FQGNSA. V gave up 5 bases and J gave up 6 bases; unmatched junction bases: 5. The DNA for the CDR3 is TGTGCCAGCAGCCCTAGCGGGAGGGGGGTCAATGAGCAGTTCTTC. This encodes CASSPSGRGVNEQFF.

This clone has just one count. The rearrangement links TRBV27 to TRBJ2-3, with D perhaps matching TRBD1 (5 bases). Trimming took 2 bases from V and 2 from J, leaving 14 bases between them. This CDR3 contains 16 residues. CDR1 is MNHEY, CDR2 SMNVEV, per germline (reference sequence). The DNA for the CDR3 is TGTGCCAGCAGTTTAGGCGCCAGGACAAACACAGATACGCAGTATTTT. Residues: CASSLGARTNTDTQYF.

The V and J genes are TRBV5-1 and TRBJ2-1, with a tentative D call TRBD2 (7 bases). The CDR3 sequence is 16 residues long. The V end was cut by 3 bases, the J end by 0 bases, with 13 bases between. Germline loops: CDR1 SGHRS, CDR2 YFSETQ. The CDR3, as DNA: TGCGCCAGCAGCTGGGGGGGCCTTAGCTCCTACAATGAGCAGTTCTTC. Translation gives CASSWGGLSSYNEQFF.

Here the CDR3 DNA reads TGCGCCAGCAGCCCCGGGGGGCTAGCGAGGGGGGCAGATACGCAGTATTTT. Amino acid sequence: CASSPGGLARGADTQYF. This chain joins TRBV5-1 and TRBJ2-3; D is perhaps TRBD2 (7 bases). This CDR3 comprises 17 residues. Germline values: CDR1 SGHRS, CDR2 YFSETQ. The V end was cut by 4 bases, the J end by 4 bases, with 22 bases between.

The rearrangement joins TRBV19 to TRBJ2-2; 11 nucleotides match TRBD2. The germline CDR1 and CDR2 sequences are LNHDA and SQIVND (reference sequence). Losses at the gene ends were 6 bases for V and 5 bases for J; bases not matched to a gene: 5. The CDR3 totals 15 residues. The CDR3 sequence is CASRLAGVGTGELFF. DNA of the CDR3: TGTGCCAGTAGACTAGCGGGAGTGGGTACCGGGGAGCTGTTTTTT.

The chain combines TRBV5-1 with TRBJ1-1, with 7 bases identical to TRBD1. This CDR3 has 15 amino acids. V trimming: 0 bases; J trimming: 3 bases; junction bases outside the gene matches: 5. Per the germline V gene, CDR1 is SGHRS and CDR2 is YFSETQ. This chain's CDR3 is CASSLGDRGYTEAFF. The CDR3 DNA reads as TGCGCCAGCAGCTTGGGGGACAGAGGCTACACTGAAGCTTTCTTT.

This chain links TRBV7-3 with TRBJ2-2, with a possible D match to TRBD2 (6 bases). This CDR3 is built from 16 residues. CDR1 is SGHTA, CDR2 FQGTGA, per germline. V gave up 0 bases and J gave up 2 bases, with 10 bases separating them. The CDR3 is CASSLTGGPNTGELFF. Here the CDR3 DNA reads TGTGCCAGCAGCTTAACGGGGGGACCCAACACCGGGGAGCTGTTTTTT.

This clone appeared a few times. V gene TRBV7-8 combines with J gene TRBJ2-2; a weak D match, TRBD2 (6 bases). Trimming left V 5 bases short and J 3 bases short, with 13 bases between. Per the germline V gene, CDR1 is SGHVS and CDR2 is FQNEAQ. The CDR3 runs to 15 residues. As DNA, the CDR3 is TGTGCCAGCAGCCCCCGGGAGAGGGACACCGGGGAGCTGTTTTTT. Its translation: CASSPRERDTGELFF.